This TCR beta chain was recorded in a study of blood T cell repertoires in COVID-19 (dated by TCRdb to 2018 to 2020). Turning to the overall study: Collaborator samples came from the United States, Italy and Spain and covered acute and convalescent phases of COVID-19. A de-identified subject ID, COVID-19 status, age in years and sex were almost always included in the sample metadata. The repertoires were released in a freely available public database intended as a resource for research on the immune response to SARS-CoV-2. Where available, HLA class I and class II types were obtained from metadata supplied by the sample provider rather than from assay-based typing. Subjects who had been exposed to COVID-19, were actively infected with it, or had recovered from it provided the deeply sampled blood TCRbeta repertoires that made up the dataset. The samples were drawn from two sources: the first 160 participants of the ongoing ImmuneRACE study, and 1,000 to 1,500 subjects contributed by 6 global collaborators. The material from the prospective study consisted of cDNA or gDNA derived from T cells, B-cell-depleted T cells, or PBMCs.

TCRbeta CDR3 regions were amplified from genomic DNA using the immunoSEQ Assay, a bias-controlled multiplex PCR. Under the source paper's analysis protocol: Within the assay, amplification of reference gene primers was used to estimate how many nucleated cells each sample contained. To quantify the absolute abundance of each unique TCRbeta CDR3 rearrangement, sequence reads were collapsed and filtered. For each sample, productive Simpson clonality was calculated as the square root of Simpson's diversity index across productive rearrangements. Held by TCRdb, this immuneACCESS table contains in-frame sequences only and omits some clones. Under half of the omission traces to an unresolved V gene where checked; the cause of the rest is unknown. D and trimming were read from the DNA, whereas the V and J calls and clone size are those reported in that table. The sample data list 200,000 to 300,000 clones, and about 86% of these were observed just once. The ten biggest clones cover roughly 1.9% of the sample.

The collaborating institutions used their own protocols to collect whole blood in K2EDTA tubes. For TCRbeta analysis, collaborators shipped samples as frozen whole blood, isolated PBMCs, or DNA extracted from either of those sample types. Trimming takes 4 bases from V and 3 bases from J, and the germline ends sit 10 bases apart. The germline V gene provides CDR1 SGDLS and CDR2 YYNGEE. The CDR3 spans 14 residues, from the cysteine through the phenylalanine. Just the 42-base CDR3 DNA is kept, in frame starting at base 1. Results and caveats for the whole study, not just this receptor: How much clinical and demographic metadata was included differed by source and by participant, and the metadata was provided uncurated.

As concerns this clone: Its specific antigen is unknown. Base quality data are lacking; no much larger clone is found one base away.

This TCR was recovered from a man aged 25 to 40 with active or convalescent COVID-19. What was sequenced was peripheral blood. The V gene is TRBV9 and the J gene is TRBJ1-4; a confident D gene designation cannot be given. The CDR3 corresponds to CASSLGESNEKLFF. The DNA is TGTGCCAGCAGCTTGGGCGAATCTAATGAAAAACTGTTTTTT.